This T cell receptor (beta chain) was identified in a study of blood T cell repertoires in COVID-19. Study as a whole: Acute and convalescent COVID-19 samples came from the United States, Italy and Spain. T cells, B-cell-depleted T cells, or PBMCs provided the cDNA or gDNA that served as material.

Source study methods: Estimation of nucleated cell counts was performed using reference gene primer amplification. The method was immunoSEQ multiplex PCR; TCRdb's version includes in-frame clones alone and lacks a portion of them. V, J and clone size were drawn from that table, and D and trimming were deduced from the DNA. Of about 480,000 clones listed, more than 85% are singletons. This clone appeared a single time. Trimming shortened V by 3 bases and J by 10 bases, and 15 bases separated the two germline ends. Germline CDR1 and CDR2: SNHLY and FYNNEI. The CDR3 covers 13 residues. The TCR sequence derives from a woman aged 25 to 39 with acute or convalescent COVID-19. Sequenced: peripheral blood. The chain carries TRBV2 and TRBJ1-1; D gene uncertain. The CDR3 bases are TGTGCCAGCAGTGATACCCACGGAGGGCGAGCTTTCTTT. Translated: CASSDTHGGRAFF.